This T cell receptor beta chain was sequenced during a study of T cell responses to AZD1222 COVID-19 vaccine. General observations from the study: Spike-specific TCR depth and breadth grew after two AZD1222 doses.

In regard to this clone: As yet, its antigen is unknown.

TCRdb's table, derived via immunoSEQ multiplex PCR, lists solely in-frame clones and lacks some. The sample yields roughly 120,000 clones, about 87% seen once. This receptor was identified in an adult in good health. The starting material was peripheral blood, obtained on day 0 of AZD1222 vaccination.

The CDR3 here is CASSLGTGGEQYF. The CDR3 DNA sequence: TGTGCCAGCAGCCTGGGGACAGGGGGCGAGCAGTACTTC. The genes are TRBV7-9 and TRBJ2-7, with 11 bases identical to TRBD1. Germline CDR1 SEHNR, CDR2 FQNEAQ (reference sequence). V lost 5 bases, J lost 6 bases, and 3 bases stayed unmatched. The CDR3 extends over 13 amino acids. The whole variable domain, remainder taken from reference TRBV7-9 and TRBJ2-7, is DTGVSQNPRHKITKRGQNVTFRCDPISEHNRLYWYRQTLGQGPEFLTYFQNEAQLEKSRLLSDRFSAERPKGSFSTLEIQRTEQGDSAMYLCASSLGTGGEQYFGPGTRLTVT.